In its sample, the clone carrying this TCR beta chain was seen once. Its antigen is unknown. The PCR ran on 60 Vbeta and 13 Jbeta primers. Sequenced by immunoSEQ multiplex PCR; TCRdb stores in-frame clones only, minus some. This sample has some 180,000 clones, with 73% found just once. The trim removed 4 bases at V and 8 bases at J, leaving 9 bases unmatched. Germline-derived CDR1 and CDR2 are SGDLS and YYNGEE. This CDR3 comprises 14 residues. The data belong to a study of cytomegalovirus exposure and HLA in healthy donors. Study findings and constraints: Three chains tied to CMV proved CMV antigen-specific in vitro. Versus the approximately 700-donor mean, an Asian-associated ancestry cluster reportedly showed fewer N-insertions in a later analysis.

Material for sequencing was PBMCs. The V call is TRBV9, the J call TRBJ1-2, with 9 bases identical to TRBD1. The clonotype comes from a woman aged 18 to 35 in good health and CMV-seropositive. CDR3 residues: CASSKPGQGEGYTF. CDR3 nucleotides: TGTGCCAGCAGCAAACCGGGACAGGGTGAAGGCTACACCTTC.